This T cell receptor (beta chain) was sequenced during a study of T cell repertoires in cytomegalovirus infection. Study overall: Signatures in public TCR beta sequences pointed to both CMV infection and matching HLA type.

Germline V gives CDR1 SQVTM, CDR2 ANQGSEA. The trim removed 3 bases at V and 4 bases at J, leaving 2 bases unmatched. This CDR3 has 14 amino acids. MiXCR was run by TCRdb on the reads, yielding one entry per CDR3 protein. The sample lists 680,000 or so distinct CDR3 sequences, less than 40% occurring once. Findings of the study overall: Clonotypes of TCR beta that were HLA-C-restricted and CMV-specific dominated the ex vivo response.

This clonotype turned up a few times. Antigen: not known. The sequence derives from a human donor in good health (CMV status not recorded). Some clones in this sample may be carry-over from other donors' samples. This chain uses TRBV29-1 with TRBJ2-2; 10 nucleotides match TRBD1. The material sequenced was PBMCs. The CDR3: CSVDGTGVTGELFF. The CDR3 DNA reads TGCAGCGTTGACGGGACAGGGGTCACCGGGGAGCTGTTTTTT.